This T cell receptor beta chain was documented in a study of regulatory T cells in long-lasting Graves disease (TCRdb year 2021). Regarding the study in general: In the newly diagnosed Graves' disease group, patients had been taking antithyroid drugs for less than 3 months. Patients with persistent Graves' disease were compared with patients with newly diagnosed Graves' disease using TCR sequencing and RNA sequencing of peripheral blood. The study took place in China and was registered as a clinical trial. A total of roughly 33 samples underwent TCR sequencing: some 13 from persistent and about 20 from newly diagnosed Graves' disease patients.

The library was produced with multiplex PCR. Sequencing was performed on an Illumina HiSeq 4000. CDR3 regions were amplified by Arm-PCR with iRepertoire HTBI primers to construct TCR beta libraries. Before sequencing, the PCR products went through gel purification. The study's own analysis went as follows. A total of 60 to 80 TRBV and 14 TRBJ segments were identified across samples and were used for gene usage analysis of CDR3 amino acid clonotypes. COPE and FqMerger were used to merge filtered high-quality paired reads into contigs. BLAST was used to align contigs to IMGT TRBV, TRBD and TRBJ reference genes, with CDR3 defined following IMGT. Highly expanded clones were defined as clonotypes with a frequency above 0.1%. Shannon entropy served as the measure of repertoire diversity, while the Gini coefficient captured V-J evenness. A clonotype found in more than one individual was treated as public. In-frame beta chains were kept once TCRdb had trimmed the public reads at Q25 with fastp and called clones with MiXCR. Each record represents a unique CDR3 protein, reported with the most common genes and DNA among its rows. TCRdb's processing, not the study's, gives the V and J calls here. Here the sample has approximately 480,000 distinct CDR3 sequences; about a sixth occur a single time. In total, the top ten clones hold more than 10% of the sample.

Findings and caveats that apply to the study as a whole: The authors acknowledged the small sample size as a limitation that may reduce accuracy. Sequencing and analysis were restricted to the TCR beta chain. A larger number of public clonotypes was shared among persistent patients (approximately 2,600) than among newly diagnosed patients (roughly 980). Lower TCR Shannon entropy and fewer highly expanded clones were observed in persistent Graves' disease patients than in newly diagnosed patients, which suggested clonal expansion. The study examined only peripheral blood because the primary lesion, thyroid tissue, could not be accessed.

The time point label for this specimen denotes: newly diagnosed GD, antithyroid drugs for less than 3 months. RNA was extracted from PBMCs in TRIzol for both TCR sequencing and RNA sequencing. The diagnosis of Graves' disease was made according to American Thyroid Association guidelines. Recruitment of patients was carried out at an endocrinology department in Xi'an, China. Each patient gave 7 to 9.5 milliliters of peripheral blood, collected in an EDTA anticoagulant tube. PBMCs were isolated by Ficoll Paque Plus density gradient separation without further T cell sorting. RNA quality was checked with an Agilent 2100 Bioanalyzer and agarose gel, and concentration with a NanoDrop 2000. In this sample, this clonotype turned up many times. The antigen this receptor binds is unknown. No base quality values were provided; no much bigger clone lies one nucleotide off. The data also belong to a second study, concerning T cells in Graves' hyperthyroidism and ophthalmopathy. That second publication adds: Graves' hyperthyroidism was defined as stable when no progression to ophthalmopathy occurred over 18 months of follow-up. Hyperthyroidism patients were newly diagnosed, had a disease duration of under 2 months, and were aged 18 to 65 years. Exclusion was applied to patients with uncontrolled infections, other autoimmune diseases, pregnancy or lactation. Diagnoses were established on the basis of clinical symptoms, serum thyroxine and TRAb, thyroid ultrasound, and orbital computed tomography. The TCR CDR3 was subjected to a first round of RT-PCR using the HTBI primer set and the Qiagen OneStep RT-PCR kit. Most expanded thyroid clonotypes (frequency above 0.001) were also detected in blood, a finding suggesting that blood repertoires may reflect thyroid immune responses. Ophthalmopathy was separated from stable hyperthyroidism by a 13 V-J signature model, with approximately 90% sensitivity and approximately 81% specificity obtained in cross-validation and 80%/75% obtained in testing. In validation, the model predicted progression to ophthalmopathy a median of about 6.8 months before onset, with over 55% sensitivity and 72.22% specificity. To identify TCR V-J signatures that set the groups apart, the researchers used a discovery cohort of about a hundred patients, made up of roughly 40 with Graves' ophthalmopathy and 57 with stable Graves' hyperthyroidism. Prospective prediction of ophthalmopathy was tested in an independent validation cohort of fewer than 20 hyperthyroidism patients and around 16 patients who later progressed to ophthalmopathy. The roughly 100 discovery patients were divided at random into training and test sets in a 7:3 ratio. In more than 5 Graves' hyperthyroidism patients, the study also compared T-cell repertoires from thyroid tissue with T-cell repertoires from blood. After sampling, hyperthyroidism patients received methimazole starting at 30 mg daily, and ophthalmopathy patients received high-dose intravenous methylprednisolone. Libraries were constructed in a second round of multiplex PCR, after which size selection and purification were performed. Libraries were sequenced paired-end with 100 bp reads on an Illumina HiSeq2000. SOAPnuke was used to process the raw data, removing reads that contained adapters or uncalled bases, had a mean Phred below 15, or lacked an exact match to the constant primer or identifier. COPE v1.2.5 was used to merge high-quality paired reads, and clonotypes were defined as unique nucleotide sequences. Clonotypes were aligned to IMGT TRBV, TRBD and TRBJ reference segments using MiTCR v1.1. The analysis included only V-J combinations with a frequency above 0.0001, which together covered roughly 99% of the repertoires. A TCS score was defined as the ratio of F50 (clonal expansion) to E x V (chaos), with BLOSUM62-based TCRdist applied between CDR3 peptides within each V-J. Welch's t-statistics and random forest reduced around 550 V-J features to 10 to 15, which were used in a naive Bayes classifier (R e1071). Sample size was not statistically predetermined, and blinding of investigators to group allocation was not performed. The paper describes TCR Vbeta CDR3 sequencing of around 140 peripheral blood samples, made up of 43 ophthalmopathy patients, 70 to 75 hyperthyroidism patients and some 17 progressor patients.

The receptor was derived from a man aged 40-55 years with Graves disease. Donor details come from another sample of the same person, matched by shared clones. Here the sequenced sample was peripheral blood mononuclear cells (PBMCs), taken at new diagnosis, from a patient treated with antithyroid drugs.

The CDR3 reads CASNVGLGFGEQFF. Read as DNA, the sequence is TGTGCCAGCAACGTGGGACTAGGATTTGGGGAGCAGTTCTTC. The sequence joins TRBV28 to TRBJ2-1, with 8 bases in between that match TRBD2. The CDR3 starts with the cysteine, ends with the phenylalanine, and has 14 residues. Only CDR3 DNA is held: 42 bases, read in frame from base 1. For this chain, trimming is 7 bases at the V end and 10 bases at the J end, and the number of junction bases without a gene match is 12. The germline V gene sets CDR1 to MDHEN and CDR2 to SYDVKM.